This T cell receptor beta chain was found in a study of graft-versus-host responses after intestinal transplantation. As for the study in general: Among the recipients, all got anti-thymocyte globulin induction and then tacrolimus and steroids for around 3 years.

Comment on this clone: The target antigen is unknown.

The data were produced by immunoSEQ multiplex PCR, yet TCRdb's version contains in-frame clones alone and is incomplete. In the table there are 95,000 to 150,000 clones, 90% to 95% of which are singletons. The V gene lost 4 bases and the J gene lost 7 bases, with 8 bases spanning the gap. The CDR3 runs to 12 residues. CDR1 MNHEY and CDR2 SMNVEV come from the germline V gene (reference sequence). This TCR came from a human donor who received an intestinal transplant. The sample was unstimulated CD4+ T cells sorted from spleen or lymph node cells, taken before intestinal transplant. This rearrangement joins TRBV27 to TRBJ2-1; D uncertain. Written as DNA, the CDR3 is TGTGCCAGCAGTTGGCCCCCGAATGAGCAGTTCTTC. This encodes CASSWPPNEQFF.